Listed here are 19 T cell receptor beta chains from one sample, sequenced in a study of CXCR3-negative and CXCR3-positive naive CD8 T cells. These receptors have no known antigen. Preparation of TRB cDNA libraries relied on 5' RACE carrying UMI labels. TCRdb derives one entry per CDR3 protein from the 5' RACE reads, leaving out DNA. Recorded for this sample: about 50,000 distinct CDR3 sequences. The study's findings and limits: CXCR3-positive naive cells had more hydrophobic TRB CDR3s than CXCR3-negative naive cells.

Sequencing used naive CXCR3+ CD8+ T cells from blood. Subset defined: CD45RO-CCR7+CD27+CD95- naive CD8+ T cells expressing CXCR3 (TNR3+). The receptors originated from a human donor in good health. Some clones in this sample may be carry-over from other donors' samples.

The V and J genes are TRBV4-3 and TRBJ1-1; TCRdb indicates TRBD1, and absent DNA this call remains unverified. From germline, CDR1 is LGHNA and CDR2 YSLEER. There are 13 residues in the CDR3. The CDR3: CASSQVRATEAFF.

The gene calls are TRBV11-2 and TRBJ2-7; TCRdb returns TRBD1, unconfirmable since there is no DNA. Germline-derived CDR1 and CDR2 are SGHAT and FQNNGV. The CDR3 totals 16 residues. CDR3 sequence: CASSFVPGDPTYEQYF.

The chain is built from TRBV6-5 and TRBJ2-7. The germline V gene has CDR1 MNHEY and CDR2 SVGAGI. This CDR3 contains 14 residues. CDR3 region: CASSYWTESYEQYF.

This clonotype registers medium-sized by frequency. The J gene is TRBJ2-4, the V gene TRBV11-3; TCRdb reports TRBD1, a call that lacks DNA to check it against. CDR1 and CDR2 (germline): SGHNT, YENEEA. The length of the CDR3 is 19 residues. This CDR3 is CASSCTPGQDPLTKNIQYF.

The rearrangement uses TRBV15 and TRBJ1-5; no DNA is available, so the TRBD1 call from TCRdb remains unchecked. CDR1 and CDR2 (germline): LNHNV, YYDKDF (reference sequence). CDR3 length: 17 residues. CDR3 in amino acids: CATSRLGADSSEQPQHF.

The chain recombines TRBV4-3 with TRBJ2-7; TCRdb's D call of TRBD1 is untestable without DNA. CDR3 length: 14 amino acids. Germline values: CDR1 LGHNA, CDR2 YSLEER. The CDR3 loop reads CASSQEGRGDEQYF.

This chain joins TRBV7-3 and TRBJ2-2. The CDR3 loop spans 17 amino acids. The germline gives CDR1 SGHTA, CDR2 FQGTGA. The CDR3 sequence is CAGSLTGMTANTGELFF.

The chain carries TRBV7-9 and TRBJ2-7. The CDR3 is made up of 13 amino acids. Germline loops: CDR1 SEHNR, CDR2 FQNEAQ (reference sequence). The CDR3: CASSSVGTYEQYF.

The rearrangement uses TRBV20-1 and TRBJ2-7; with no DNA, the TCRdb D assignment of TRBD1 cannot be verified. There are 13 residues in the CDR3. CDR1 and CDR2 (germline): DFQATT, SNEGSKA (reference sequence). CDR3: CSARSDREYEQYF.

This chain uses TRBV6-5 with TRBJ2-1. This CDR3 contains 11 residues. Germline values: CDR1 MNHEY, CDR2 SVGAGI. The chain's CDR3 is CASRKYNEQYF.

The CDR3 sequence is CSVLRGLSSYEQYF. The chain recombines TRBV29-1 with TRBJ2-7; TCRdb returns TRBD2, unconfirmable since there is no DNA. Germline V lookup: CDR1 SQVTM, CDR2 ANQGSEA. The CDR3 contains 14 residues.

J is TRBJ1-2 and V is TRBV27. The CDR3 totals 13 residues. The germline V gene has CDR1 MNHEY and CDR2 SMNVEV (reference sequence). CDR3 amino acids: CATSFGRSYGYTF.

The rearrangement uses TRBV28 and TRBJ2-1; TCRdb reports TRBD1, a call that lacks DNA to check it against. CDR1 is MDHEN, CDR2 SYDVKM, per germline. This CDR3 has 14 amino acids. This CDR3 is CASSFTGLTNEQFF.

This chain links TRBV7-8 with TRBJ1-2; TCRdb calls TRBD1, which cannot be checked without DNA. This CDR3 is 14 amino acids long. CDR1 and CDR2 (germline): SGHVS, FQNEAQ. The CDR3 protein is CASSFPGQEYGYTF.

This chain uses TRBV7-2 with TRBJ1-1; TCRdb designates TRBD1, a call that cannot be tested without DNA. The CDR3 sequence is 15 residues long. Looked up from germline, CDR1 is SGHTA and CDR2 is FQGNSA. CDR3 residues: CASRPSGTGFTEAFF.

The chain couples TRBV2 to TRBJ1-1; the TCRdb call, TRBD1, lacks DNA for checking. This CDR3 comprises 15 residues. The germline V gene has CDR1 SNHLY and CDR2 FYNNEI. Here the CDR3 reads CASSEVPGGYFEAFF. Filled out from reference TRBV2 and TRBJ1-1, the complete variable domain reads EPEVTQTPSHQVTQMGQEVILRCVPISNHLYFYWYRQILGQKVEFLVSFYNNEISEKSEIFDDQFSVERPDGSNFTLKIRSTKLEDSAMYFCASSEVPGGYFEAFFGQGTRLTVV.

This CDR3 reads CASLQGLSGGELFF. The V call is TRBV12-3 or TRBV12-4, the J call TRBJ2-2; TCRdb's D call, TRBD2, is unchecked because there is no DNA. The CDR3 extends over 14 amino acids.

The rearrangement uses TRBV10-3 and TRBJ2-2; no DNA is available, so the TRBD2 call from TCRdb remains unchecked. CDR3 length equals 17 residues. CDR1 and CDR2 from the germline V gene are ENHRY and SYGVKD. The CDR3 loop is CAISDPTSGGNTGELFF.

The rearrangement uses TRBV11-2 and TRBJ2-2. This CDR3 contains 13 residues. Germline CDR1 is SGHAT and CDR2 is FQNNGV. The CDR3 reads CASSLIFTGELFF.